One and the same sample provided the 10 T cell receptor beta chains below, sequenced in a study of cytomegalovirus exposure and HLA in healthy donors. Vbeta (60) and Jbeta (13) primers were used in the PCR. Here immunoSEQ multiplex PCR was the method, and the copy in TCRdb shows in-frame clones only, minus some. The data contain over 150,000 clones, approximately 83% of them singletons. Sequenced: PBMCs. These receptors all come from a boy aged 2 to 10 in good health and CMV-seronegative.

Of note for this clone: At one end the junction does not follow the germline gene, possibly because of a read error. Other DNA sequences in this sample translate to the same CDR3. V is TRBV19 and J is TRBJ2-1, with TRBD2 identical over 7 bases. Germline-derived CDR1 and CDR2 are LNHDA and SQIVND (reference sequence). The CDR3 runs to 16 residues. The CDR3 sequence: CASSNPGSGALDEQFF. The CDR3, as DNA: TGTGCCAGTAGTAACCCCGGGAGCGGGGCTCTCGATGAACAGTTCTTC.

The V call is TRBV19, the J call TRBJ1-6; D remains unclear. V dropped 5 bases and J dropped 10 bases, with 12 bases sitting between them. Germline values: CDR1 LNHDA, CDR2 SQIVND (reference sequence). This CDR3 is 13 amino acids long. CDR3 loop: CASSPSQRSPLHF. The CDR3 DNA is TGTGCCAGTAGTCCATCGCAACGGTCACCCCTCCACTTT.

V usage is TRBV4-2 and J usage is TRBJ2-3; D may be TRBD2 (6 bases). The CDR3 loop spans 13 amino acids. Per the germline V gene, CDR1 is LGHNA and CDR2 is YNFKEQ. Trimming took off 0 bases at V and 5 bases at J, with 6 bases between the two ends. In nucleotides, the CDR3 is TGTGCCAGCAGCCAAGAAGCGGGAGATACGCAGTATTTT. Its translation: CASSQEAGDTQYF.

The chain combines TRBV13 with TRBJ2-3; 7 bases agree with TRBD2. The V and J ends lost 5 bases and 1 base, in that order; junction bases with no gene match: 9. The CDR3 loop spans 16 amino acids. Germline assignment: CDR1 PRHDT and CDR2 FYEKMQ (reference sequence). CDR3 DNA: TGTGCCAGCAGCCCGTCAGGACTAGGGGGCACAGATACGCAGTATTTT. It specifies CASSPSGLGGTDTQYF.

This chain joins TRBV2 and TRBJ2-7; D remains ambiguous. The CDR3 has 15 residues. The ends were cut back, 5 bases at V and 2 bases at J, with 16 bases in the middle. Germline CDR1 reads SNHLY; CDR2 reads FYNNEI. The CDR3 DNA sequence: TGTGCCAGCAGTCCAGATCTTGTGCTAGCCTACGAGCAGTACTTC. It specifies CASSPDLVLAYEQYF.

This clone was observed once. This chain's CDR3 is CASSFKDGAFDEQYF. CDR3 nucleotide sequence: TGCGCCAGCAGCTTTAAGGATGGGGCTTTCGACGAGCAGTACTTC. The chain uses TRBV5-1 and TRBJ2-7, with a possible D match to TRBD1 (5 bases). This CDR3 contains 15 residues. Per germline, CDR1 SGHRS and CDR2 YFSETQ. V lost 2 bases and J 5 bases, leaving 17 bases between the germline ends.

The sample holds a few counts of this clone. This sequence joins TRBV5-6 and TRBJ2-1, with D possibly TRBD1 on 5 matching bases. V shed 7 bases and J shed 5 bases, with 16 bases lying between them. Germline V gene lookup returns CDR1 SGHDT and CDR2 YYEEEE. The CDR3 runs 14 residues. CDR3 in amino acids: CASHPQGWNNEQFF. The DNA for the CDR3 is TGTGCCAGCCACCCGCAGGGCTGGAACAATGAGCAGTTCTTC.

The chain recombines TRBV7-9 with TRBJ1-2; TRBD1 might be the D (6 bases). Germline V gene sequence: CDR1 SEHNR, CDR2 FQNEAQ (reference sequence). CDR3 length: 14 amino acids. V was clipped by 3 bases and J by 6 bases, with 14 bases between them. CDR3 bases: TGTGCCAGCAGCTTCAAGGGGGATTTCGATGGCTACACCTTC. Translating gives CASSFKGDFDGYTF.

The chain employs TRBV5-1 and TRBJ1-1; D remains unclear. Germline values: CDR1 SGHRS, CDR2 YFSETQ. With 4 bases removed from V and 11 bases from J, the gap between germline ends came to 18 bases. The CDR3 is 13 residues long. The CDR3 sequence is CASSLRGEYGAFF. CDR3 nucleotide sequence: TGCGCCAGCAGCCTTCGTGGGGAGTATGGGGCTTTCTTT.

This clone was counted only a few times. The rearrangement joins TRBV19 to TRBJ1-2; D not resolved. The CDR3 loop spans 15 amino acids. The V and J ends lost 0 bases and 1 base respectively, with 9 bases between them. Germline V gives CDR1 LNHDA, CDR2 SQIVND (reference sequence). The CDR3 sequence is CASSIDRGINYGYTF. DNA of the CDR3: TGTGCCAGTAGTATAGATCGGGGAATTAACTATGGCTACACCTTC.